This T cell receptor (beta chain) originates from a study of blood T cell repertoires in COVID-19. Sequencing was performed with immunoSEQ multiplex PCR; in TCRdb, only in-frame clones are kept and a portion is missing. The profile shows around 200,000 clones, about 83% of them singletons. The V gene lost 0 bases and the J gene lost 14 bases, with 16 bases spanning the gap. This CDR3 has 13 residues. The germline V gene has CDR1 SGHAT and CDR2 FQNNGV. The sample comprised peripheral blood. This receptor was obtained from a man aged 18 to 30 with active or convalescent COVID-19. This rearrangement joins TRBV11-2 to TRBJ2-5; D may be TRBD2 (5 bases). The CDR3 coding sequence is TGTGCCAGCAGCTTAGATCCCCCTAGCCCTGGATACTTC. The encoded protein is CASSLDPPSPGYF.